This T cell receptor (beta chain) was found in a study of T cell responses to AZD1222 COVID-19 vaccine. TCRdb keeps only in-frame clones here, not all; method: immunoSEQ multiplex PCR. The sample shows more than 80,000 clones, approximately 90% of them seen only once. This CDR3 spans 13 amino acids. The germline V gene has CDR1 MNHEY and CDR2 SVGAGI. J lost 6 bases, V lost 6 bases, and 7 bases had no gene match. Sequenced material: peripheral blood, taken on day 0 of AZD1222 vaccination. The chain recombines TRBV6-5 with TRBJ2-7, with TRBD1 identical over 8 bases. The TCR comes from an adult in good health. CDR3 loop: CASRRTGTGEQYF. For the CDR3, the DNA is TGTGCCAGCAGGCGGACAGGGACCGGCGAGCAGTACTTC.